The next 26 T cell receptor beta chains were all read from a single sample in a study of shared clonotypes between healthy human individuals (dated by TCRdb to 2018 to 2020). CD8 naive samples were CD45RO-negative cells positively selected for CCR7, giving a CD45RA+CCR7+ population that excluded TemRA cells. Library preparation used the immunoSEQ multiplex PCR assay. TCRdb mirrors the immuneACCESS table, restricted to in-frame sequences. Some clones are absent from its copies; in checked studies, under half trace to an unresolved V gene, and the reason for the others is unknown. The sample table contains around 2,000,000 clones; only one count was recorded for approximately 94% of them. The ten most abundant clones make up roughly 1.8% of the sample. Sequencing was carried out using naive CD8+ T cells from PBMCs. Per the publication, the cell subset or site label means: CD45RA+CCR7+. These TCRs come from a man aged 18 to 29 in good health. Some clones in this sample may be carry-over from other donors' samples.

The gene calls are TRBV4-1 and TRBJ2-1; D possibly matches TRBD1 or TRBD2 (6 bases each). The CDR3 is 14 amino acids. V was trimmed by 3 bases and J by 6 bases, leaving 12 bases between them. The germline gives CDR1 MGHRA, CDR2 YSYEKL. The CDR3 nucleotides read TGCGCCAGCAGCCATTCGGGGGCCCTCAATGAGCAGTTCTTC. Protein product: CASSHSGALNEQFF.

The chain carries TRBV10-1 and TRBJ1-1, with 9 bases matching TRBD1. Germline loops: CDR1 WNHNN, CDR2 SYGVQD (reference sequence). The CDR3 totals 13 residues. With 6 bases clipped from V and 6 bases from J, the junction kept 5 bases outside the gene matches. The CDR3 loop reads CASRRDRAAEAFF. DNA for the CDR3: TGCGCCAGCAGGAGGGACAGGGCGGCTGAAGCTTTCTTT.

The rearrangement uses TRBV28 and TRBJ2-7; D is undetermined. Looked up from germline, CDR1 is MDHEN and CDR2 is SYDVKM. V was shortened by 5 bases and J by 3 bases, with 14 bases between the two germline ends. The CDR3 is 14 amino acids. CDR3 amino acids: CASSPRITRYEQYF. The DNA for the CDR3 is TGTGCCAGCAGTCCTCGGATCACGCGCTACGAGCAGTACTTC.

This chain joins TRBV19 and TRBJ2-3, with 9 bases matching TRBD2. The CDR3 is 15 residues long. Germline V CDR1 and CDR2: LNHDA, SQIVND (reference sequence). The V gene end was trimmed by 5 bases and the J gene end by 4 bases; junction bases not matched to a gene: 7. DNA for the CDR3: TGTGCCAGTAGTGTAGCGGGAGACCCCCCAGATACGCAGTATTTT. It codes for CASSVAGDPPDTQYF.

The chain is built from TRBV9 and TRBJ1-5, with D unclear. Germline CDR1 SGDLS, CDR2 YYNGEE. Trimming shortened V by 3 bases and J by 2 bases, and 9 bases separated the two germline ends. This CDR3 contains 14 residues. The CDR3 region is CASSDRGGNQPQHF. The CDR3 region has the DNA TGTGCCAGCAGCGACCGGGGTGGCAATCAGCCCCAGCATTTT.

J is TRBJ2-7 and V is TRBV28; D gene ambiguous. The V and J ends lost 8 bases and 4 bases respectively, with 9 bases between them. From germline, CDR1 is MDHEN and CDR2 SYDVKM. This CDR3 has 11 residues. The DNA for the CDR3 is TGTGCCAGCGCTTGGGCTTACGAGCAGTACTTC. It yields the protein CASAWAYEQYF.

CDR3 sequence (DNA): TGTGCCAGCAGCTCCCCTTCTGGAAACACCATATATTTT. It specifies CASSSPSGNTIYF. V gene TRBV7-9 combines with J gene TRBJ1-3; D gene uncertain. The CDR3 extends over 13 amino acids. The V end was cut by 4 bases, the J end by 1 base, with 5 bases between. CDR1 and CDR2 from the germline V gene are SEHNR and FQNEAQ (reference sequence).

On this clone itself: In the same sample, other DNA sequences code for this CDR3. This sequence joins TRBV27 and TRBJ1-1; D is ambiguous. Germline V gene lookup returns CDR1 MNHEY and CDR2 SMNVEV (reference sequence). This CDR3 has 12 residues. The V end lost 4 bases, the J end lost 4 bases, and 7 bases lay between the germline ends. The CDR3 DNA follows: TGTGCCAGCAGTTGGGGTGGCACTGAAGCTTTCTTT. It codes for CASSWGGTEAFF.

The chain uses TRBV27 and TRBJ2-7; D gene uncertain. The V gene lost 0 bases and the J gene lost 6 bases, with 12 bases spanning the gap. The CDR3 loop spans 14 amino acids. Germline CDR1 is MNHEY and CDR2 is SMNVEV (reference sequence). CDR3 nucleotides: TGTGCCAGCAGTTTATCGGGTAGCCCTGGCGAGCAGTACTTC. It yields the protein CASSLSGSPGEQYF.

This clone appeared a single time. CDR3 nucleotide sequence: TGCGCCAGCAGCCAAGTTCTCATGGGACAGGGCGCGACTAATGAGCAGTTCTTC. Translated: CASSQVLMGQGATNEQFF. V is TRBV4-1 and J is TRBJ2-1; TRBD1 agrees at 9 bases. The germline gives CDR1 MGHRA, CDR2 YSYEKL. The length of the CDR3 is 18 residues. J gave up 7 bases and V 1 base, and 14 bases lay outside the gene matches.

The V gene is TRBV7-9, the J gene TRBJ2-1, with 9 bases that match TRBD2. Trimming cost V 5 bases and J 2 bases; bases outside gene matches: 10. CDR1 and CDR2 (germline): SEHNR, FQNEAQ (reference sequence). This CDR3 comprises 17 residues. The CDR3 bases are TGTGCCAGCAGCCCACGTTTGGCGGGAGGGCCCTACAATGAGCAGTTCTTC. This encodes CASSPRLAGGPYNEQFF.

The CDR3 loop is CASSLEASGREQYF. In DNA form, the CDR3 reads TGTGCCAGCAGTTTAGAGGCTAGCGGGAGAGAGCAGTACTTC. This rearrangement joins TRBV27 to TRBJ2-7; 10 nucleotides agree with TRBD2. Germline assignment: CDR1 MNHEY and CDR2 SMNVEV (reference sequence). Trimming took 2 bases from V and 7 from J; bases not matched to a gene: 5. The CDR3 sequence is 14 residues long.

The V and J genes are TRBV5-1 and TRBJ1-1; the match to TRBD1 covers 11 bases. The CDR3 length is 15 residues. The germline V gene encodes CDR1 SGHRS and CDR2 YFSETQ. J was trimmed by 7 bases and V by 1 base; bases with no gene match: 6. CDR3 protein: CASSLPGQGVGEAFF. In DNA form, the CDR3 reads TGCGCCAGCAGCTTGCCGGGACAGGGGGTCGGTGAAGCTTTCTTT.

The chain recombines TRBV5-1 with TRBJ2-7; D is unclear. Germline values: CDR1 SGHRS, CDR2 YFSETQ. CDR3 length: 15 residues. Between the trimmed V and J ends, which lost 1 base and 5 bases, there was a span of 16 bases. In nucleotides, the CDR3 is TGCGCCAGCAGCTTGACGGTGACCGGAAAAAACGAGCAGTACTTC. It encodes CASSLTVTGKNEQYF.

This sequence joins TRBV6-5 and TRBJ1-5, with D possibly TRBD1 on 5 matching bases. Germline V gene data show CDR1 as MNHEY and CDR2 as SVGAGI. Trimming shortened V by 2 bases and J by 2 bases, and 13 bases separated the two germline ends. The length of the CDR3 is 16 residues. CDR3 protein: CASSYPGGVGNQPQHF. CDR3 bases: TGTGCCAGCAGTTACCCGGGGGGTGTGGGCAATCAGCCCCAGCATTTT.

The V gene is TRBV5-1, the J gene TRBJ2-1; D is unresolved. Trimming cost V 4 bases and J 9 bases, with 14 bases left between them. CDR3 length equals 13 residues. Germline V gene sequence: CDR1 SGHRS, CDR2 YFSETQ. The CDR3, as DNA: TGCGCCAGCAGCCCCGTTCTTCCGGTTGAGCAGTTCTTC. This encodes CASSPVLPVEQFF.

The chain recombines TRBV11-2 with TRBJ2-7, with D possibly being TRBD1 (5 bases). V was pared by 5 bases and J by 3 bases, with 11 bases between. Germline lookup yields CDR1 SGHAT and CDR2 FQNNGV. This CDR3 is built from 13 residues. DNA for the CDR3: TGTGCCAGCAGCGCAAGGGGTTTCTACGAGCAGTACTTC. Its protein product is CASSARGFYEQYF.

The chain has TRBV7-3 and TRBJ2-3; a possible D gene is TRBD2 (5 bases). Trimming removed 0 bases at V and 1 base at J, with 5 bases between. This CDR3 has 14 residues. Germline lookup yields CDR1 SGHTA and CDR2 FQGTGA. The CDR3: CASSLTSGTDTQYF. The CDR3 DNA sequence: TGTGCCAGCAGCTTAACTAGCGGCACAGATACGCAGTATTTT. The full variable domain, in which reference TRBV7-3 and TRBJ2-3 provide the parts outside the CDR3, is GAGVSQTPSNKVTEKGKYVELRCDPISGHTALYWYRQSLGQGPEFLIYFQGTGAADDSGLPNDRFFAVRPEGSVSTLKIQRTERGDSAVYLCASSLTSGTDTQYFGPGTRLTVL.

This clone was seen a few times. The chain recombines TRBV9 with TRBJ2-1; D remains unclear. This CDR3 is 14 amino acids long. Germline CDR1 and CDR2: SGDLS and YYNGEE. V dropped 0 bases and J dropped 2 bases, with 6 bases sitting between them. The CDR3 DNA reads TGTGCCAGCAGCGTAGATATCACCTACAATGAGCAGTTCTTC. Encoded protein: CASSVDITYNEQFF.

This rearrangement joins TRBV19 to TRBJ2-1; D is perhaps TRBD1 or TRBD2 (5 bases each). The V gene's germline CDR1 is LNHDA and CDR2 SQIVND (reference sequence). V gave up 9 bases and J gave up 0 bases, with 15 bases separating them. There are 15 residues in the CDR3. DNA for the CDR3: TGTGCCAGCGCACCGGGACGGACCTCCTACAATGAGCAGTTCTTC. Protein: CASAPGRTSYNEQFF.

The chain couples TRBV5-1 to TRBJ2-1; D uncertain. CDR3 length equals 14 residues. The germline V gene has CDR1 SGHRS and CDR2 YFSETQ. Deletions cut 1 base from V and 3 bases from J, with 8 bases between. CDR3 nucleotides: TGCGCCAGCAGCTTGACCCTCTACTACAATGAGCAGTTCTTC. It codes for CASSLTLYYNEQFF.

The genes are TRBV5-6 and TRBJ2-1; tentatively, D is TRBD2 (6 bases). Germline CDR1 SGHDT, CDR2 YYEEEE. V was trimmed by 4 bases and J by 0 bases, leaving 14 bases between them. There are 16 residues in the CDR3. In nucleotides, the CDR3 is TGTGCCAGCAGCCCTCTGGCGGGGACCTCCTACAATGAGCAGTTCTTC. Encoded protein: CASSPLAGTSYNEQFF.

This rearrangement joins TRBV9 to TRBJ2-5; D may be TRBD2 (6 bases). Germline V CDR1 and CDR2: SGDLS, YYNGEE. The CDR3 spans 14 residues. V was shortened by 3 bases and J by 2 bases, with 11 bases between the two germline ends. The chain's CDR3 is CASSATGLQETQYF. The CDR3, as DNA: TGTGCCAGCAGCGCCACGGGACTTCAAGAGACCCAGTACTTC.

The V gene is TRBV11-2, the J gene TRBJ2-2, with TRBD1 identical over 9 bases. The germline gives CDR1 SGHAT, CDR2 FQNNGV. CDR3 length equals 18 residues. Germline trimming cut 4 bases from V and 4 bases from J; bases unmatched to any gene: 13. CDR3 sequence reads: CASSWPGQGIDSTGELFF. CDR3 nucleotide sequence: TGTGCCAGCAGCTGGCCGGGACAGGGAATTGATAGCACCGGGGAGCTGTTTTTT.

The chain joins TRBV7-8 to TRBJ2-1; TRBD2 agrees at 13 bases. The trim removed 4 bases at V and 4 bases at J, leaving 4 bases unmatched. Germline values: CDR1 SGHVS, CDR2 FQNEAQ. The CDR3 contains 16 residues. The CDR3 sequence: CASSSGLAGDYNEQFF. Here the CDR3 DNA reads TGTGCCAGCAGCTCAGGACTAGCGGGAGATTACAATGAGCAGTTCTTC.

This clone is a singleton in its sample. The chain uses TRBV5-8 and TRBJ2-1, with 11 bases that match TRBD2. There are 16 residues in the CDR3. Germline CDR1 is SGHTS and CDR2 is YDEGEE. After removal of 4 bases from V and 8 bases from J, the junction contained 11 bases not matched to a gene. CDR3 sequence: CASSLLTSGRRYEQFF. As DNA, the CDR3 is TGTGCCAGCAGCCTCCTCACTAGCGGGAGACGGTATGAGCAGTTCTTC.